This T cell receptor (beta chain) was found in a study of blood T cell repertoires in COVID-19. As for the study in general: Material from acute and convalescent COVID-19 was sourced from the United States, Italy and Spain. PBMCs, B-cell-depleted T cells, or T cells were the source of the cDNA or gDNA that made up the material.

CDR1 and CDR2 from the germline V gene are SNHLY and FYNNEI. Unmatched junction bases numbered 1, after V lost 4 bases and J lost 3 bases. The CDR3 is 13 residues long. The authors' processing: Researchers report that nucleated cell counts were estimated from reference gene primer amplification. Assay: immunoSEQ multiplex PCR; the TCRdb copy retains only in-frame clones and omits some. V and J calls and clone size are copied from that table; D and trimming were computed from the DNA. The data show 150,000 to 200,000 clones, with 89% seen just once and about 1.9% held by the top ten. The chain has TRBV2 and TRBJ1-2; 8 bases map to TRBD1. This receptor was identified in a young man who had recovered from COVID-19. The sequencing sample was made of peripheral blood. As DNA, the CDR3 is TGTGCCAGCAGTGGGGGACAGGACTATGGCTACACCTTC. Translating it yields CASSGGQDYGYTF.